The 25 T cell receptor beta chains presented below share a single source sample, sequenced in a study of blood T cell repertoires in COVID-19. Only in-frame clones appear in the TCRdb table, and some are missing; sequencing was by immunoSEQ multiplex PCR. The sample lists about 160,000 clones; 70% to 90% were seen once. Material: peripheral blood. The source is a man between 65 and 85 years old with acute or convalescent COVID-19.

The genes are TRBV11-2 and TRBJ2-7, with D possibly TRBD1 on 6 matching bases. V dropped 3 bases and J dropped 4 bases, with 13 bases sitting between them. Germline V CDR1 and CDR2: SGHAT, FQNNGV. This CDR3 region has 14 residues. The CDR3 reads CASSFAGTTYEQYF. The DNA of the CDR3 is TGTGCCAGCAGCTTCGCCGGGACAACATACGAGCAGTACTTC.

The V gene is TRBV27, the J gene TRBJ2-7; D may be TRBD1 (6 bases). Per germline, CDR1 MNHEY and CDR2 SMNVEV (reference sequence). Trimming left V 7 bases short and J 1 base short, with 17 bases between. The CDR3 has 15 residues. The CDR3 loop reads CASKVGQQLSYEQYF. In DNA form, the CDR3 reads TGTGCCAGCAAGGTAGGACAGCAGCTTTCCTACGAGCAGTACTTC.

The chain has TRBV4-3 and TRBJ2-7; a possible D gene is TRBD2 (6 bases). V lost 0 bases to trimming and J lost 0 bases, with 12 bases between them. CDR1 and CDR2 (germline): LGHNA, YSLEER. The CDR3 sequence is 16 residues long. CDR3 protein: CASSQDTPGSSYEQYF. The CDR3, as DNA: TGCGCCAGCAGCCAAGATACCCCCGGGAGCTCCTACGAGCAGTACTTC.

The rearrangement links TRBV25-1 to TRBJ2-3, with no clear D. Looked up from germline, CDR1 is MGHDK and CDR2 is SYGVNS. The germline V and J ends were trimmed by 7 bases and 3 bases, with 11 bases remaining between them. This CDR3 spans 13 amino acids. CDR3 protein: CASIPGGTDTQYF. The CDR3 region has the DNA TGTGCCAGCATCCCCGGCGGTACAGATACGCAGTATTTT. Based on the CDR3 plus reference TRBV25-1 and TRBJ2-3, the full variable domain is EADIYQTPRYLVIGTGKKITLECSQTMGHDKMYWYQQDPGMELHLIHYSYGVNSTEKGDLSSESTVSRIRTEHFPLTLESARPSHTSQYLCASIPGGTDTQYFGPGTRLTVL.

The genes are TRBV9 and TRBJ1-1, with unresolved D. CDR1 SGDLS and CDR2 YYNGEE come from the germline V gene. Trimming cost V 0 bases and J 4 bases, with 13 bases left between them. CDR3 length: 15 amino acids. CDR3 sequence reads: CASSVGGFSGTEAFF. In nucleotides, the CDR3 is TGTGCCAGCAGCGTAGGCGGGTTTAGCGGCACTGAAGCTTTCTTT.

The rearrangement links TRBV7-8 to TRBJ1-2; no clear D gene. The V and J ends lost 0 bases and 3 bases respectively, with 8 bases between them. The CDR3 runs 14 residues. Germline V gene sequence: CDR1 SGHVS, CDR2 FQNEAQ. In DNA form, the CDR3 reads TGTGCCAGCAGCTTAGCCCAGGTCTACTATGGCTACACCTTC. Translation gives CASSLAQVYYGYTF.

This clone is large within its sample. This chain uses TRBV4-1 with TRBJ2-1; D is uncertain. The CDR3 loop spans 11 amino acids. Germline lookup yields CDR1 MGHRA and CDR2 YSYEKL. Trimming stripped 4 bases from V and 10 bases from J, with 8 bases between. The CDR3 DNA reads as TGCGCCAGCAGCCTGCTACGCGAGCAGTTCTTC. Its protein is CASSLLREQFF.

The chain carries TRBV7-9 and TRBJ2-2; 7 bases match TRBD2. The CDR3 is made up of 14 amino acids. V shed 5 bases, J shed 2 bases, and the junction held 2 bases outside the gene matches. The germline V gene has CDR1 SEHNR and CDR2 FQNEAQ (reference sequence). The CDR3 DNA is TGTGCCAGCAGCCAGCGGGGCAACACCGGGGAGCTGTTTTTT. Protein sequence: CASSQRGNTGELFF.

The genes are TRBV11-3 and TRBJ2-1, with 7 nucleotides matching TRBD2. CDR3 length: 15 residues. Trimming took 1 base from V and 5 from J; bases not matched to a gene: 5. CDR1 is SGHNT, CDR2 YENEEA, per germline. The CDR3, as DNA: TGTGCCAGCAGCTTAGGGGGGAGGGCCCACAATGAGCAGTTCTTC. It yields the protein CASSLGGRAHNEQFF.

The chain employs TRBV9 and TRBJ1-1; TRBD1 might be the D (6 bases). This CDR3 spans 17 amino acids. V lost 0 bases, J lost 3 bases, and 18 bases lay in between. Germline V gene data show CDR1 as SGDLS and CDR2 as YYNGEE. The CDR3 protein is CASSVAPQGRLDTEAFF. The CDR3 DNA reads as TGTGCCAGCAGCGTAGCTCCACAGGGTCGGTTGGACACTGAAGCTTTCTTT. The full variable domain, rest sourced from reference TRBV9 and TRBJ1-1, is DSGVTQTPKHLITATGQRVTLRCSPRSGDLSVYWYQQSLDQGLQFLIQYYNGEERAKGNILERFSAQQFPDLHSELNLSSLELGDSALYFCASSVAPQGRLDTEAFFGQGTRLTVV.

The V call is TRBV5-1, the J call TRBJ2-1; 12 positions agree with TRBD2. The V segment lost 0 bases and the J segment 10 bases; nucleotides outside the gene matches: 8. CDR1 is SGHRS, CDR2 YFSETQ, per germline. The CDR3 consists of 16 residues. CDR3 sequence reads: CASSLAASGRAREQFF. The CDR3 nucleotides are TGCGCCAGCAGCTTGGCCGCTAGCGGGAGGGCCAGGGAGCAGTTCTTC.

This clone was detected once. DNA for the CDR3: TGCGCCAGCAGCTTGGTGCAGCGGGAGAAAGAGACCCAGTACTTC. Translating it yields CASSLVQREKETQYF. The chain has TRBV5-1 and TRBJ2-5, with 8 bases identical to TRBD2. Germline trimming cut 0 bases from V and 3 bases from J; bases unmatched to any gene: 4. There are 15 residues in the CDR3. The germline V gene has CDR1 SGHRS and CDR2 YFSETQ.

The genes are TRBV6-2 or TRBV6-3 and TRBJ2-7; a weak D match, TRBD2 (5 bases). Per germline, CDR1 MNHEY and CDR2 SVGEGT. Trimming removed 0 bases at V and 5 bases at J, with 14 bases between. This CDR3 contains 15 residues. The CDR3 DNA sequence: TGTGCCAGCAGTTACTCGGGGAGAACCCACCACGAGCAGTACTTC. Encoded protein: CASSYSGRTHHEQYF.

This clone has just a few counts. The chain joins TRBV18 to TRBJ1-1; TRBD1 matches 8 bases. The germline V gene encodes CDR1 KGHSH and CDR2 LQKENI. Trimming took 2 bases from V and 1 from J; bases not matched to a gene: 9. The length of the CDR3 is 17 residues. The CDR3 spells CASSPSTGGRKNTEAFF. The CDR3 region has the DNA TGTGCCAGCTCACCAAGTACAGGGGGTCGGAAGAACACTGAAGCTTTCTTT.

The chain recombines TRBV29-1 with TRBJ1-3; D is undetermined. In germline, CDR1 is SQVTM, CDR2 ANQGSEA. V gave up 6 bases and J gave up 0 bases, with 12 bases separating them. This CDR3 spans 14 amino acids. The CDR3 nucleotides read TGCAGCGTGACGGGTACCGGCTCTGGAAACACCATATATTTT. The encoded protein is CSVTGTGSGNTIYF.

The chain combines TRBV19 with TRBJ2-2, with a weak D call TRBD2 (5 bases). The germline CDR1 and CDR2 sequences are LNHDA and SQIVND (reference sequence). The CDR3 length is 15 residues. V lost 1 base and J lost 4, with 10 bases in between. CDR3 sequence reads: CASSIGAGLTGELFF. In nucleotides, the CDR3 is TGTGCCAGTAGTATAGGGGCGGGTCTCACCGGGGAGCTGTTTTTT.

This CDR3 reads CASSYQQGTKNIQYF. The CDR3 nucleotides read TGTGCCAGCAGTTACCAACAGGGGACAAAAAACATTCAGTACTTC. V gene TRBV6-5 combines with J gene TRBJ2-4; 7 bases map to TRBD1. The CDR3 has 15 residues. V gave up 2 bases and J gave up 4 bases; unmatched junction bases: 5. Germline V gives CDR1 MNHEY, CDR2 SVGAGI.

The chain combines TRBV10-3 with TRBJ2-7, with D possibly matching TRBD2 (6 bases). CDR1 is ENHRY, CDR2 SYGVKD, per germline. The CDR3 is made up of 11 amino acids. Deletions cut 0 bases from V and 12 bases from J, with 9 bases between. The CDR3 region is CAISESGLPYF. The CDR3 DNA follows: TGTGCCATCAGTGAGTCGGGACTCCCGTACTTC.

The chain couples TRBV5-6 to TRBJ2-7; D might be TRBD1 (6 bases). Looked up from germline, CDR1 is SGHDT and CDR2 is YYEEEE. V gave up 4 bases and J gave up 4 bases, with 9 bases separating them. The CDR3 loop spans 12 amino acids. Here the CDR3 DNA reads TGTGCCAGCAGCCCCGGACAGTACGAGCAGTACTTC. Translated: CASSPGQYEQYF.

The rearrangement joins TRBV19 to TRBJ2-3; D is unclear. The germline V and J ends were trimmed by 4 bases and 2 bases, with 7 bases remaining between them. The CDR3 contains 13 residues. The germline V gene encodes CDR1 LNHDA and CDR2 SQIVND (reference sequence). DNA of the CDR3: TGTGCCAGTAGTACGCTAGACACAGATACGCAGTATTTT. Translating it yields CASSTLDTDTQYF.

DNA for the CDR3: TGTGCCAGCAGCCCCCAGGGGGGAAATGAAAAACTGTTTTTT. As protein: CASSPQGGNEKLFF. V and J are TRBV9 and TRBJ1-4; 7 bases match TRBD1. Germline CDR1 SGDLS, CDR2 YYNGEE. Trimming took 4 bases from V and 5 from J; bases not matched to a gene: 5. CDR3 size: 14 residues. Looking up the rest from reference TRBV9 and TRBJ1-4 gives the full variable domain: DSGVTQTPKHLITATGQRVTLRCSPRSGDLSVYWYQQSLDQGLQFLIQYYNGEERAKGNILERFSAQQFPDLHSELNLSSLELGDSALYFCASSPQGGNEKLFFGSGTQLSVL.

This rearrangement joins TRBV14 to TRBJ2-2; D is possibly TRBD1 (5 bases). Per germline, CDR1 SGHDN and CDR2 FVKESK. V dropped 0 bases and J dropped 7 bases, with 18 bases sitting between them. This CDR3 is built from 17 residues. CDR3 in amino acids: CASSQDSRAGFGGELFF. CDR3 bases: TGTGCCAGCAGCCAAGATAGTAGGGCAGGGTTCGGCGGGGAGCTGTTTTTT.

This rearrangement joins TRBV19 to TRBJ2-1; maybe TRBD1 (7 bases). Trimming left V 3 bases short and J 6 bases short, with 15 bases between. The CDR3 length is 15 residues. Germline CDR1 reads LNHDA; CDR2 reads SQIVND (reference sequence). The CDR3 DNA sequence: TGTGCCAGTAGTATCGGCAGGGGGGCACTCAATGAGCAGTTCTTC. This sequence encodes CASSIGRGALNEQFF.

The V call is TRBV5-5, the J call TRBJ1-2, with D unclear. V was shortened by 4 bases and J by 4 bases, with 20 bases between the two germline ends. This CDR3 has 16 residues. The germline V gene encodes CDR1 SGHKS and CDR2 YYEKEE (reference sequence). The CDR3 bases are TGTGCCAGCAGCACGTGGTTCCCAACACCGGGCTATGGCTACACCTTC. Encoded protein: CASSTWFPTPGYGYTF.

V gene TRBV28 combines with J gene TRBJ1-2; possibly TRBD1 for D (5 bases). The CDR3 has 11 residues. CDR1 MDHEN and CDR2 SYDVKM come from the germline V gene. V was shortened by 7 bases and J by 8 bases, with 11 bases between the two germline ends. As DNA, the CDR3 is TGTGCCAGCAAAGGGGCAAGGGGCTACACCTTC. Its translation: CASKGARGYTF.